This TCR beta chain was recorded in a study of blood T cell repertoires in COVID-19. The wider study: There were acute and convalescent COVID-19 samples, and they came from the United States, Italy and Spain. Nucleic acid was either cDNA or gDNA, and it came from T cells, B-cell-depleted T cells, or PBMCs.

The J segment lost 4 bases and the V segment lost 6 bases, leaving 11 bases of the junction unmatched. CDR1 SNHLY and CDR2 FYNNEI come from the germline V gene. The CDR3 is 15 residues long. Under the authors' procedure: Cell counts per sample came from amplifying reference gene primers. Sequencing used immunoSEQ multiplex PCR; TCRdb keeps in-frame clones, though not all of them. D and trimming were read from the DNA, whereas the V and J calls and clone size are those reported in that table. The repertoire has 80,000 or so clones, approximately 80% of them found once; the top ten carry 15% to 17%. Sequences were obtained from peripheral blood. J is TRBJ2-5 and V is TRBV2; 7 bases match TRBD1. The TCR comes from a woman of 80 years or more with acute or convalescent COVID-19. CDR3: CASRRQGGVAETQYF. In DNA, the CDR3 is TGTGCCAGCAGGAGACAGGGCGGAGTGGCAGAGACCCAGTACTTC.